A single sample is the source of the 32 T cell receptor beta chains below, sequenced in a study of Ad26.COV2.S vaccination and SARS-CoV-2 variants. The protocol was immunoSEQ multiplex PCR, while the TCRdb copy is restricted to in-frame clones and leaves out a portion. Among around 86,000 clones listed, roughly 85% were seen once. The specimen comprised peripheral blood, sampled after recovery from COVID-19. The receptors originated from a human donor who had recovered from COVID-19.

The chain employs TRBV18 and TRBJ2-7, with D perhaps being TRBD1 or TRBD2 (5 bases each). This CDR3 has 14 amino acids. V was trimmed by 3 bases and J by 6 bases, leaving 15 bases between them. Germline lookup yields CDR1 KGHSH and CDR2 LQKENI. The CDR3 protein is CASSPGSDGGEQYF. CDR3 DNA sequence: TGTGCCAGCTCACCCGGGTCCGATGGGGGCGAGCAGTACTTC.

V is TRBV20-1 and J is TRBJ2-5; 10 bases agree with TRBD2. CDR1 DFQATT and CDR2 SNEGSKA come from the germline V gene (reference sequence). The trim removed 3 bases at V and 5 bases at J, leaving 12 bases unmatched. The CDR3 spans 16 residues. In DNA, the CDR3 is TGCAGTGCTAGTTGGCTAGCGGGAGTTTCCCGGGAGACCCAGTACTTC. Amino acids: CSASWLAGVSRETQYF.

The chain joins TRBV2 to TRBJ1-2, with D hard to call. The germline V gene has CDR1 SNHLY and CDR2 FYNNEI. This CDR3 has 13 amino acids. V lost 4 bases, J lost 6 bases, and 12 bases lay in between. CDR3 amino acids: CASSVTIMNGYTF. CDR3 nucleotides: TGTGCCAGCAGTGTTACTATCATGAATGGCTACACCTTC.

The chain links TRBV6-5 to TRBJ2-2, with D uncertain. The V end lost 0 bases, the J end lost 2 bases, and 10 bases lay between the germline ends. Per the germline V gene, CDR1 is MNHEY and CDR2 is SVGAGI. This CDR3 has 16 residues. The CDR3 protein is CASSYSVLLNTGELFF. The DNA for the CDR3 is TGTGCCAGCAGTTACTCGGTCCTCCTCAACACCGGGGAGCTGTTTTTT.

The rearrangement joins TRBV5-6 to TRBJ1-1; weak D call: TRBD1 (6 bases). CDR1 SGHDT and CDR2 YYEEEE come from the germline V gene. The CDR3 sequence is 17 residues long. V gave up 4 bases and J gave up 2 bases, with 21 bases separating them. CDR3 sequence: CASSTPSGGKPNTEAFF. As DNA, the CDR3 is TGTGCCAGCAGCACACCGTCTGGGGGCAAACCAAACACTGAAGCTTTCTTT.

This chain joins TRBV6-5 and TRBJ2-7; 7 nucleotides agree with TRBD1. CDR3 length: 16 residues. V was pared by 2 bases and J by 6 bases, with 13 bases of the junction left unmatched. Germline V CDR1 and CDR2: MNHEY, SVGAGI. CDR3 coding DNA: TGTGCCAGCAGTTACGGCGGTTCCCTCAGGGGGACCGAGCAGTACTTC. This translates into CASSYGGSLRGTEQYF.

The CDR3 coding sequence is TGCGCCAGCAGCCAAGATAGGGGCGGCACCTACGAGCAGTACTTC. Protein product: CASSQDRGGTYEQYF. The rearrangement links TRBV4-3 to TRBJ2-7, with D maybe TRBD1 (5 bases). This CDR3 comprises 15 residues. Per the germline V gene, CDR1 is LGHNA and CDR2 is YSLEER. V dropped 0 bases and J dropped 2 bases, with 11 bases sitting between them.

J is TRBJ2-1 and V is TRBV4-2, with 12 bases fitting TRBD2. From germline, CDR1 is LGHNA and CDR2 YNFKEQ. The CDR3 covers 16 residues. The trim removed 3 bases at V and 10 bases at J, leaving 10 bases unmatched. For the CDR3, the DNA is TGTGCCAGCAGCCAGGCTAGCGGGAGGGCCAGGAAGGAGCAGTTCTTC. It specifies CASSQASGRARKEQFF.

The chain links TRBV9 to TRBJ1-4, with D tentatively TRBD1 (6 bases). The germline gives CDR1 SGDLS, CDR2 YYNGEE. The germline V and J ends were trimmed by 1 base and 3 bases, with 13 bases remaining between them. The CDR3 runs to 16 residues. The CDR3 protein is CASSVWGRTSNEKLFF. The CDR3 coding sequence is TGTGCCAGCAGCGTATGGGGGCGCACCTCTAATGAAAAACTGTTTTTT.

This clone was seen only a few times. The rearrangement uses TRBV29-1 and TRBJ2-1; 7 nucleotides line up with TRBD1. The CDR3 runs to 12 residues. Germline V gene lookup returns CDR1 SQVTM and CDR2 ANQGSEA. V trimming: 1 base; J trimming: 8 bases; junction bases outside the gene matches: 2. The CDR3 loop is CSVEGTGDEQFF. Written as DNA, the CDR3 is TGCAGCGTTGAAGGTACAGGGGATGAGCAGTTCTTC.

V is TRBV6-6 and J is TRBJ1-2, with 8 bases fitting TRBD1. The CDR3 totals 13 residues. Trimming took 6 bases from V and 3 from J; bases not matched to a gene: 3. Germline loops: CDR1 MNHNY, CDR2 SVGAGI (reference sequence). CDR3 sequence reads: CASSPGGYYGYTF. CDR3 coding DNA: TGTGCCAGCAGCCCAGGGGGCTACTATGGCTACACCTTC.

The chain is built from TRBV5-5 and TRBJ2-3, with unresolved D. CDR1 is SGHKS, CDR2 YYEKEE, per germline (reference sequence). This CDR3 is built from 15 residues. V gave up 4 bases and J gave up 1 base, with 13 bases separating them. CDR3 sequence (DNA): TGTGCCAGCAGCCCAGACGCGTCGGGCACAGATACGCAGTATTTT. It yields the protein CASSPDASGTDTQYF. Using reference TRBV5-5 and TRBJ2-3 for the parts outside the CDR3, the full variable domain is DAGVTQSPTHLIKTRGQQVTLRCSPISGHKSVSWYQQVLGQGPQFIFQYYEKEERGRGNFPDRFSARQFPNYSSELNVNALLLGDSALYLCASSPDASGTDTQYFGPGTRLTVL.

The genes are TRBV4-1 and TRBJ2-3; TRBD2 aligns across 7 bases. With V trimmed by 3 bases and J by 2 bases, 11 bases remained unmatched. Germline assignment: CDR1 MGHRA and CDR2 YSYEKL. CDR3 length equals 17 residues. This CDR3 reads CASSQGISGEFTDTQYF. The CDR3 region has the DNA TGCGCCAGCAGCCAGGGTATAAGCGGGGAATTCACAGATACGCAGTATTTT.

The chain joins TRBV4-1 to TRBJ2-1, with 11 bases that match TRBD2. Trimming took 1 base from V and 9 from J; bases not matched to a gene: 8. This CDR3 has 16 amino acids. Looked up from germline, CDR1 is MGHRA and CDR2 is YSYEKL. CDR3 bases: TGCGCCAGCAGCCAAGGAATAGCGGGAGGGCCTGGTGAGCAGTTCTTC. Protein sequence: CASSQGIAGGPGEQFF.

The chain links TRBV19 to TRBJ2-2, with 11 bases that match TRBD2. Germline V gene lookup returns CDR1 LNHDA and CDR2 SQIVND (reference sequence). V shed 7 bases and J 4 bases; nucleotides not matched to a gene: 14. CDR3 length: 18 residues. CDR3 sequence (DNA): TGTGCCAGTACCCCCGGGGTAGCGGGAGGGCCGGGCACCGGGGAGCTGTTTTTT. Translating it yields CASTPGVAGGPGTGELFF.

The rearrangement joins TRBV25-1 to TRBJ2-5, with 9 bases aligning to TRBD1. The germline V gene encodes CDR1 MGHDK and CDR2 SYGVNS. The CDR3 is 14 residues long. V dropped 5 bases and J dropped 3; count of bases not matched to a gene: 4. In nucleotides, the CDR3 is TGTGCCAGCAGTCCCAGGACAGGGGAAGAGACCCAGTACTTC. Amino acids: CASSPRTGEETQYF.

The chain combines TRBV7-9 with TRBJ2-4; TRBD2 is a possible D gene (5 bases). The germline V gene encodes CDR1 SEHNR and CDR2 FQNEAQ (reference sequence). The CDR3 sequence is 14 residues long. Trimming cost V 4 bases and J 6 bases, with 13 bases left between them. CDR3 coding DNA: TGTGCCAGCAGCTGGGATCGGGATGGAAACATTCAGTACTTC. This sequence encodes CASSWDRDGNIQYF.

The CDR3 spells CASSPDRGPITDTQYF. CDR3 bases: TGCGCCAGCAGCCCAGACCGGGGACCGATCACAGATACGCAGTATTTT. This chain uses TRBV4-1 with TRBJ2-3; the D gene could be TRBD1 or TRBD2 (5 bases each). Trimming left V 4 bases short and J 2 bases short, with 16 bases between. In germline, CDR1 is MGHRA, CDR2 YSYEKL. CDR3 size: 16 residues.

The chain uses TRBV19 and TRBJ1-5, with D tentatively TRBD1 (5 bases). Germline CDR1 is LNHDA and CDR2 is SQIVND (reference sequence). V lost 8 bases and J lost 6, with 14 bases in between. The CDR3 extends over 13 amino acids. CDR3 in amino acids: CASVGWGSQPQHF. The CDR3 region has the DNA TGTGCCAGTGTGGGGTGGGGGAGTCAGCCCCAGCATTTT.

Of note for this clone: Germline is not matched at one junction end, which may reflect a read error. This chain joins TRBV6-2 or TRBV6-3 and TRBJ2-5; possible D gene TRBD1, 6 bases. The CDR3 loop spans 12 amino acids. Germline V gives CDR1 MNHEY, CDR2 SVGEGT. This chain's CDR3 is CASSTPPGVKNF. The CDR3, as DNA: TGTGCCAGCAGTACCCCCCCAGGGGTGAAGAACTTC.

This clone was seen only a few times. The genes are TRBV4-3 and TRBJ2-5; TRBD1 might be the D (7 bases). The CDR3 has 15 residues. Trimming pared 0 bases from V and 10 bases from J, leaving 18 bases between. Germline CDR1 is LGHNA and CDR2 is YSLEER. CDR3 amino acids: CASSQDLNGGGVQYF. The CDR3 coding sequence is TGCGCCAGCAGCCAAGATTTAAATGGAGGGGGCGTCCAGTACTTC.

The V gene is TRBV6-2 or TRBV6-3, the J gene TRBJ2-7; 16 nucleotides align to TRBD2. CDR1 and CDR2 (germline): MNHEY, SVGEGT. This CDR3 has 19 amino acids. V shed 3 bases and J 6 bases; nucleotides not matched to a gene: 14. CDR3 loop: CASSYRGTSGRATLIEQYF. In nucleotides, the CDR3 is TGTGCCAGCAGTTATCGCGGGACTAGCGGGAGGGCTACCCTTATCGAGCAGTACTTC.

The J gene is TRBJ1-2, the V gene TRBV12-3 or TRBV12-4; D is uncertain. CDR3 size: 13 residues. V gave up 5 bases and J gave up 2 bases, with 9 bases separating them. The CDR3 here is CASSNLENYGYTF. In DNA, the CDR3 is TGTGCCAGCAGTAATTTGGAGAACTATGGCTACACCTTC.

The genes are TRBV7-9 and TRBJ1-4; D call uncertain. The CDR3 has 14 residues. V was pared by 6 bases and J by 0 bases, with 8 bases between. Germline-derived CDR1 and CDR2 are SEHNR and FQNEAQ (reference sequence). CDR3 in amino acids: CASSPSATNEKLFF. In DNA, the CDR3 is TGTGCCAGCAGTCCCTCTGCAACTAATGAAAAACTGTTTTTT. Full variable domain (outside the CDR3, taken from reference TRBV7-9 and TRBJ1-4): DTGVSQNPRHKITKRGQNVTFRCDPISEHNRLYWYRQTLGQGPEFLTYFQNEAQLEKSRLLSDRFSAERPKGSFSTLEIQRTEQGDSAMYLCASSPSATNEKLFFGSGTQLSVL.

The chain recombines TRBV29-1 with TRBJ1-2, with D possibly being TRBD1 (6 bases). V lost 6 bases and J 8 bases, leaving 16 bases between the germline ends. Germline loops: CDR1 SQVTM, CDR2 ANQGSEA. CDR3 length equals 12 residues. The CDR3 DNA reads TGCAGCGTGACTTTCAGGGGAGGCGGCTACACCTTC. This translates into CSVTFRGGGYTF. Combining the CDR3 with reference TRBV29-1 and TRBJ1-2 gives the whole variable domain SAVISQKPSRDICQRGTSLTIQCQVDSQVTMMFWYRQQPGQSLTLIATANQGSEATYESGFVIDKFPISRPNLTFSTLTVSNMSPEDSSIYLCSVTFRGGGYTFGSGTRLTVV.

The V and J genes are TRBV28 and TRBJ1-2, with no clear D. The ends were cut back, 4 bases at V and 0 bases at J, with 12 bases in the middle. CDR3 length: 15 residues. From germline, CDR1 is MDHEN and CDR2 SYDVKM. DNA for the CDR3: TGTGCCAGCAGTTCATACCTGGCAGCTAACTATGGCTACACCTTC. Amino acids: CASSSYLAANYGYTF.

The rearrangement joins TRBV19 to TRBJ1-5; D is unresolved. The CDR3 runs 15 residues. Germline V gives CDR1 LNHDA, CDR2 SQIVND (reference sequence). Deletions cut 3 bases from V and 4 bases from J, with 13 bases between. The CDR3 loop is CASSIVSHANQPQHF. The CDR3 region has the DNA TGTGCCAGTAGTATTGTGTCCCACGCAAATCAGCCCCAGCATTTT.

The rearrangement joins TRBV5-1 to TRBJ2-7, with TRBD2 identical over 8 bases. V was pared by 4 bases and J by 5 bases, with 11 bases of the junction left unmatched. The CDR3 totals 15 residues. From germline, CDR1 is SGHRS and CDR2 YFSETQ. CDR3 protein: CASSRTSRGSDEQYF. CDR3 DNA sequence: TGCGCCAGCAGCAGGACTAGCCGAGGTTCCGACGAGCAGTACTTC.

Written as DNA, the CDR3 is TGTGCCAGCACCCCCGGGGTTCTCTACGAGCAGTACTTC. Translated, it gives CASTPGVLYEQYF. The rearrangement joins TRBV6-2 or TRBV6-3 to TRBJ2-7, with a tentative D call TRBD2 (5 bases). V was cut by 7 bases and J by 3 bases, with 13 bases left in between. CDR3 size: 13 residues. The germline V gene has CDR1 MNHEY and CDR2 SVGEGT.

The V gene is TRBV7-2, the J gene TRBJ1-3; D uncertain. The V gene lost 2 bases and the J gene lost 1 base, with 9 bases spanning the gap. The CDR3 runs to 15 residues. Germline V gives CDR1 SGHTA, CDR2 FQGNSA. The CDR3 protein is CASSLSVLSGNTIYF. DNA for the CDR3: TGTGCCAGCAGCTTATCGGTCCTTTCTGGAAACACCATATATTTT.

This chain joins TRBV19 and TRBJ1-1; 11 nucleotides line up with TRBD1. The germline CDR1 and CDR2 sequences are LNHDA and SQIVND (reference sequence). CDR3 length: 13 residues. Trimming took 8 bases from V and 4 from J; bases not matched to a gene: 3. CDR3 in DNA: TGTGCCAGTGGGGGACAGGGGGGCACTGAAGCTTTCTTT. It is translated as CASGGQGGTEAFF. Full variable domain (remainder filled in from reference TRBV19 and TRBJ1-1): DGGITQSPKYLFRKEGQNVTLSCEQNLNHDAMYWYRQDPGQGLRLIYYSQIVNDFQKGDIAEGYSVSREKKESFPLTVTSAQKNPTAFYLCASGGQGGTEAFFGQGTRLTVV.

The CDR3 region is CASSLGQGEGQPQHF. CDR3 bases: TGTGCCAGCTCACTGGGACAGGGAGAGGGTCAGCCCCAGCATTTT. The rearrangement uses TRBV18 and TRBJ1-5, with 9 bases aligning to TRBD1. The CDR3 covers 15 residues. With V trimmed by 4 bases and J by 6 bases, 7 bases remained unmatched. The V gene's germline CDR1 is KGHSH and CDR2 LQKENI.